This T cell receptor beta chain originates from a study of T cell repertoires in cytomegalovirus infection. Study-level information: Used in the study were CMV epitopes, some recently identified and HLA-C-restricted, others well-studied and HLA-B-restricted. It was the public TCR beta signatures that indicated both CMV infection and matching HLA type.

MiXCR was run by TCRdb on the reads, yielding one entry per CDR3 protein. The sample lists about 890,000 distinct CDR3 sequences, less than 35% seen once, with over 12% in the top ten. Study-wide results and limits: Identification of carriers of CMV plus the relevant HLA was performed using cumulative public TCR beta family frequency. Within the response measured ex vivo, HLA-C-restricted CMV-specific TCR beta clonotypes were dominant.

As for this clonotype: Its antigen is undetermined. A read error may account for a junction end that differs from germline.

CDR3 size: 15 residues. The V gene's germline CDR1 is SGHDN and CDR2 FVKESK. The material sequenced was cultured CD8+ T cells from PBMCs, taken from culture after CMV antigen stimulation. The receptor's source is a human donor in good health (CMV status not recorded). Some clones in this sample may be carry-over from other donors' samples. The V and J genes are TRBV14 and TRBJ2-3; 8 nucleotides match TRBD2. The CDR3 loop is CASSHPGGGTDTQYF. DNA of the CDR3: TGTGCCAGTAGCCATCCCGGGGGGGGCACAGATACGCAGTATTTT.